Sequencing of this TCR beta chain was carried out in a study of cytomegalovirus exposure and HLA in healthy donors. This CDR3 has 14 amino acids. After removal of 7 bases from V and 7 bases from J, the junction contained 8 bases not matched to a gene. Germline V gene sequence: CDR1 MNHEY, CDR2 SMNVEV (reference sequence). It was with 60 Vbeta and 13 Jbeta primers that the PCR ran. TCRdb's table, derived via immunoSEQ multiplex PCR, lists solely in-frame clones and lacks some. The sample consists of around 280,000 clones, around 90% of them appearing once. The chain is built from TRBV27 and TRBJ2-1; 9 nucleotides line up with TRBD1. Sequencing used PBMCs. This TCR derives from a woman under 30 in good health and CMV-seronegative. The CDR3 nucleotides read TGTGCCAGCACCGATACAGGGGGCCGGAATGAGCAGTTCTTC. It encodes CASTDTGGRNEQFF.